What follows is one T cell receptor beta chain and its context. Antigen unknown. The germline CDR1 and CDR2 sequences are KGHSH and LQKENI. Trimming cost V 3 bases and J 3 bases; bases outside gene matches: 6. This CDR3 comprises 16 residues. The data are from a study of cytomegalovirus exposure and HLA in healthy donors. Overall study results and limits: Reportedly, cytomegalovirus status was diagnosed with high sensitivity and specificity.

The PCR was carried out with 60 Vbeta primers and 13 Jbeta primers. Clones were read by immunoSEQ multiplex PCR, and TCRdb kept only the in-frame ones, dropping some. This sample has about 130,000 clones; roughly 82% occur once, and the top ten carry roughly 12%. This TCR came from a male donor in good health and CMV-seropositive. The rearrangement uses TRBV18 and TRBJ2-7; 12 bases map to TRBD2. The sequencing sample was made of PBMCs. In DNA, the CDR3 is TGTGCCAGCTCACCGACGGGACTAGCGGGTTTCTACGAGCAGTACTTC. Translating gives CASSPTGLAGFYEQYF.